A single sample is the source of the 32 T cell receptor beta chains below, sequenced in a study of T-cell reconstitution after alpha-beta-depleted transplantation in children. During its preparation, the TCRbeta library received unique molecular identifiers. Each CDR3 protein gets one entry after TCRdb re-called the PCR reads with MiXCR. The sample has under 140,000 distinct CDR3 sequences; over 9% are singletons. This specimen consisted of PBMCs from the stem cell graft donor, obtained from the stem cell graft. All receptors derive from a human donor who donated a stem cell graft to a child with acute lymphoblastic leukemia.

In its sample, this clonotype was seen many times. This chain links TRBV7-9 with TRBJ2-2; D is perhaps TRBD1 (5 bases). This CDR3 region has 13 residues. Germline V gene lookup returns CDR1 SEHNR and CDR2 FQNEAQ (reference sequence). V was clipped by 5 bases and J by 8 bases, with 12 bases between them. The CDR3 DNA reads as TGTGCCAGCAGCCTCGTAGGGGCTGGGGAGCTGTTTTTT. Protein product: CASSLVGAGELFF.

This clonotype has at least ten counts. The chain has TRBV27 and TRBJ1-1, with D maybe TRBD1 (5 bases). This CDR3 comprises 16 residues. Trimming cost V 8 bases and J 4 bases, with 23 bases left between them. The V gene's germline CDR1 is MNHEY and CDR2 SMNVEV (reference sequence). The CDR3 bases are TGTGCCAGCCGACCATGGGAGGGGTCGGCTGTCACTGAAGCTTTCTTT. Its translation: CASRPWEGSAVTEAFF.

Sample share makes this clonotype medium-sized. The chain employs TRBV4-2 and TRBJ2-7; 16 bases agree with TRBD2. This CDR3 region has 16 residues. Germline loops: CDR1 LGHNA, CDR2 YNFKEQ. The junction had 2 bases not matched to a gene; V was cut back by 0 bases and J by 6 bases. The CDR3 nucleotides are TGTGCCAGCAGCCAAGATGGGACTAGCGGGGGGGCCGAGCAGTACTTC. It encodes CASSQDGTSGGAEQYF.

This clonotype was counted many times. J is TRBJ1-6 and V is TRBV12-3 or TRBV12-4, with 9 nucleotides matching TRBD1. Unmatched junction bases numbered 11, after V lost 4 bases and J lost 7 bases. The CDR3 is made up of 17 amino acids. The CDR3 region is CASSSGRTGVENSPLHF. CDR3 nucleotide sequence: TGTGCCAGCAGTTCTGGGAGGACAGGGGTCGAGAATTCACCCCTCCACTTT.

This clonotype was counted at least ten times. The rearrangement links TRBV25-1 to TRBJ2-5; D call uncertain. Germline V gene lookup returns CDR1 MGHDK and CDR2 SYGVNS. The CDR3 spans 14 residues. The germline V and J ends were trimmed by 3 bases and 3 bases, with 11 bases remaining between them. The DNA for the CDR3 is TGTGCCAGCAGTGACAAGACGCCAAAAGAGACCCAGTACTTC. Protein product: CASSDKTPKETQYF.

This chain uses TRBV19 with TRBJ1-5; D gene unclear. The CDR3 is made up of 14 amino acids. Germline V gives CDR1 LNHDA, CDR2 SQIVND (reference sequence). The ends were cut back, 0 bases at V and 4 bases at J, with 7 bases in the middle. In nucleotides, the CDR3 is TGTGCCAGTAGTATAGATCTGGGAAATCAGCCCCAGCATTTT. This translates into CASSIDLGNQPQHF.

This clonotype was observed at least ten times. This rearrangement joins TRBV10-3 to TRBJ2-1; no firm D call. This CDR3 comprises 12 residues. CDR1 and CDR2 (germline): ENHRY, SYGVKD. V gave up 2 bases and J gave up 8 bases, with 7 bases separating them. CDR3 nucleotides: TGTGCCATCAGTGAGCCTGAGTATGAGCAGTTCTTC. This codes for CAISEPEYEQFF.

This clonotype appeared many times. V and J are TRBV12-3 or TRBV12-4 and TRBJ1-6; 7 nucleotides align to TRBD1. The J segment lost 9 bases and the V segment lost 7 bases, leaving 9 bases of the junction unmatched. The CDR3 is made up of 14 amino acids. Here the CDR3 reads CASTTGQGGSPLHF. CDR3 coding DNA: TGTGCCAGCACTACGGGTCAGGGGGGTTCACCCCTCCACTTT.

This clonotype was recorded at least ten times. CDR3 DNA sequence: TGTGCCAGCAGTCCAATCATGCGGCGCACTGAAGCTTTCTTT. Amino acids: CASSPIMRRTEAFF. V gene TRBV6-2 or TRBV6-3 combines with J gene TRBJ1-1; D is undetermined. The germline V gene encodes CDR1 MNHEY and CDR2 SVGEGT. The ends were cut back, 5 bases at V and 4 bases at J, with 14 bases in the middle. The CDR3 covers 14 residues.

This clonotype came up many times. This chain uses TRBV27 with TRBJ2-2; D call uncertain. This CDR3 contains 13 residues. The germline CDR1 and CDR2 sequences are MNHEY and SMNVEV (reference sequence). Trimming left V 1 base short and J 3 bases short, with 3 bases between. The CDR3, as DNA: TGTGCCAGCAGTTTATGGGACACCGGGGAGCTGTTTTTT. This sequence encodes CASSLWDTGELFF.

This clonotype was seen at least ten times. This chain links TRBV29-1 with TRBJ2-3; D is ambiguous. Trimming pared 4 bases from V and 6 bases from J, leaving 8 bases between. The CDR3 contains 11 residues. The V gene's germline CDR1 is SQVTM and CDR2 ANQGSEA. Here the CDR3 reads CSVVVSDTQYF. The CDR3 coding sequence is TGCAGCGTTGTAGTTTCGGATACGCAGTATTTT.

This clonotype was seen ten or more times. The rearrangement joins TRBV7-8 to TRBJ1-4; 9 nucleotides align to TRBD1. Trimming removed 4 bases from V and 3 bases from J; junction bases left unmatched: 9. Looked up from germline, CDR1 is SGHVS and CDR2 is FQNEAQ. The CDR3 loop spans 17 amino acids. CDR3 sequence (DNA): TGTGCCAGCAGCTACTACCGGGACAGGGTTCCTAATGAAAAACTGTTTTTT. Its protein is CASSYYRDRVPNEKLFF.

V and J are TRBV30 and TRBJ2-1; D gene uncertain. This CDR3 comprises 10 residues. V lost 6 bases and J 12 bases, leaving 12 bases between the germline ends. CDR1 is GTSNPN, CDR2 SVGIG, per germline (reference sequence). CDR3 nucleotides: TGTGCCTGCATATCAGACGGGCAGTTCTTC. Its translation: CACISDGQFF.

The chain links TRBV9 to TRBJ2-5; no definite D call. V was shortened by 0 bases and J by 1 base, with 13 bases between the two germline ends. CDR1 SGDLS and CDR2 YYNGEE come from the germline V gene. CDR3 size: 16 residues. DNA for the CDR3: TGTGCCAGCAGCGTAGGAATACAATCAGGCCAAGAGACCCAGTACTTC. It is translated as CASSVGIQSGQETQYF.

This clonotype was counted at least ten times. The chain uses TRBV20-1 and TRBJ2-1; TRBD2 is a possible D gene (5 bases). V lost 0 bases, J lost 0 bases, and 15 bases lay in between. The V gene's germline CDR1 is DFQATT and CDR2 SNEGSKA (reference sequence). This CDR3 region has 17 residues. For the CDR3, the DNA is TGCAGTGCTAGAGATGGGAGCGGAGTGAGCTCCTACAATGAGCAGTTCTTC. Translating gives CSARDGSGVSSYNEQFF.

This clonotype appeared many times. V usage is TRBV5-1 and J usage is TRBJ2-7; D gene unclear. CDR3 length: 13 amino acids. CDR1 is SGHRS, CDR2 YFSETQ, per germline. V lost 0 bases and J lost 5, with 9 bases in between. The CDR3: CASSLGGTDEQYF. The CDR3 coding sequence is TGCGCCAGCAGCTTGGGGGGAACGGACGAGCAGTACTTC.

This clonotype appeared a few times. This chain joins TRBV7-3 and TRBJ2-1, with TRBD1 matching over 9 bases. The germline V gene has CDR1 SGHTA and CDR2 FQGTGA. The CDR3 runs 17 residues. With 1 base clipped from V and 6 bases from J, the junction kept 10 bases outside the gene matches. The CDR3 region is CASSLNPLGTGPNEQFF. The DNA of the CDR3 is TGTGCCAGCAGCTTAAACCCTTTAGGGACAGGGCCCAATGAGCAGTTCTTC.

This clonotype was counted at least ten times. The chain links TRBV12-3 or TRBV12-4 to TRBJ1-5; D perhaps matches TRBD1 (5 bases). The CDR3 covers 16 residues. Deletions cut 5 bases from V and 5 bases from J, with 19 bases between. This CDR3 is CASSLAGNYLDQPQHF. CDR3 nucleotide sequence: TGTGCCAGCAGTCTCGCAGGGAATTATTTGGATCAGCCCCAGCATTTT.

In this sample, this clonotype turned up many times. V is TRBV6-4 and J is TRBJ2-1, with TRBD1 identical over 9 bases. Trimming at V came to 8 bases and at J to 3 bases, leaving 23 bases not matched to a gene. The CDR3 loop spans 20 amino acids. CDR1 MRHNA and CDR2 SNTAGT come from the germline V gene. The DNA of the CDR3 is TGTGCCAGCGAACGTATTAGGACAGGGGCCCATGTCTCTTTCTACAATGAGCAGTTCTTC. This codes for CASERIRTGAHVSFYNEQFF.

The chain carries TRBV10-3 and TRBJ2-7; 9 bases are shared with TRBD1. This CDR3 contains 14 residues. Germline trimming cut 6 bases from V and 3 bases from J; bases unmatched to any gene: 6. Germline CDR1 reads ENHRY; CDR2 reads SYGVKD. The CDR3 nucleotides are TGTGCCATCAGAAGCACAGGGGGCAGCTACGAGCAGTACTTC. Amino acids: CAIRSTGGSYEQYF.

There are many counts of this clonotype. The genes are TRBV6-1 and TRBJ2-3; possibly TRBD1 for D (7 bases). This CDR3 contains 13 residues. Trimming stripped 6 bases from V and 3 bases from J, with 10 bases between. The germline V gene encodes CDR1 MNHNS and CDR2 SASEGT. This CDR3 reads CASREGATDTQYF. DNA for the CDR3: TGTGCCAGCAGGGAGGGGGCTACAGATACGCAGTATTTT.

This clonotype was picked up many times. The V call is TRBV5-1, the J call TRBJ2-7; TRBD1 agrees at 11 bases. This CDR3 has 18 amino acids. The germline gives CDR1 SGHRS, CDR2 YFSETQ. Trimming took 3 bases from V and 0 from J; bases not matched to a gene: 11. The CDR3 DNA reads TGCGCCAGCAGCTCCCGGGACAGGGGGACCGTTAGCTCCTACGAGCAGTACTTC. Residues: CASSSRDRGTVSSYEQYF.

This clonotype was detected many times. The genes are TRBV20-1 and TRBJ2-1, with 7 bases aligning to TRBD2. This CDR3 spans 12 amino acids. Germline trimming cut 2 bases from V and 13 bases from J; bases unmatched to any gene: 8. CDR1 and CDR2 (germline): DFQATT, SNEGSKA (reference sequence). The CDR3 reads CSARLAELRQFF. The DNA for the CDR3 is TGCAGTGCTAGACTAGCGGAACTCCGACAGTTCTTC.

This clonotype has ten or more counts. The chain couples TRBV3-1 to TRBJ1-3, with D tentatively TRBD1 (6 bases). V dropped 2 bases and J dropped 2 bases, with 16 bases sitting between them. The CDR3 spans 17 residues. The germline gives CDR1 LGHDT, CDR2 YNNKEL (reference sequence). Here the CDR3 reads CASSQRGVGGPGNTIYF. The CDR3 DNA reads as TGTGCCAGCAGCCAACGCGGGGTTGGGGGGCCTGGAAACACCATATATTTT.

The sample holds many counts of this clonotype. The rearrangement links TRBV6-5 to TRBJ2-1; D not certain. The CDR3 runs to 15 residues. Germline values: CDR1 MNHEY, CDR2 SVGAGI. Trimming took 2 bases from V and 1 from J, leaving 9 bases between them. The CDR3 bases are TGTGCCAGCAGTTACGACCCTCGGTCCTACAATGAGCAGTTCTTC. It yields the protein CASSYDPRSYNEQFF.

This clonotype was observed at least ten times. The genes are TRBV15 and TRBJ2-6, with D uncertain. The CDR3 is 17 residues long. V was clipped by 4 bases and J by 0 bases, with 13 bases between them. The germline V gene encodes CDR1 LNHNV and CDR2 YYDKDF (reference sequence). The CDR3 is CATSKDSFVSGANVLTF. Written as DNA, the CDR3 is TGTGCCACCAGCAAGGATTCCTTCGTCTCTGGGGCCAACGTCCTGACTTTC.

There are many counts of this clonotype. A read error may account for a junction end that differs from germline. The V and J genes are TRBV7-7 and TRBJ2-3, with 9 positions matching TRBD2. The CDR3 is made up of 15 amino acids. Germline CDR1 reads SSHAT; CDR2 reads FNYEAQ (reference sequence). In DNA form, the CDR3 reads TGTGCTAGCAGCCCCGGGGTAGCGGGGGTGGATACGCAGTATTTT. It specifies CASSPGVAGVDTQYF.

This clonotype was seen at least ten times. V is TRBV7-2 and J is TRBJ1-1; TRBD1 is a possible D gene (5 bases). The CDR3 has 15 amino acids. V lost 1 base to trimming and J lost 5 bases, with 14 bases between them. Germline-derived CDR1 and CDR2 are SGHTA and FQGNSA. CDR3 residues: CASSLGALGGTEAFF. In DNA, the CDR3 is TGTGCCAGCAGCTTAGGGGCGCTGGGGGGGACTGAAGCTTTCTTT.

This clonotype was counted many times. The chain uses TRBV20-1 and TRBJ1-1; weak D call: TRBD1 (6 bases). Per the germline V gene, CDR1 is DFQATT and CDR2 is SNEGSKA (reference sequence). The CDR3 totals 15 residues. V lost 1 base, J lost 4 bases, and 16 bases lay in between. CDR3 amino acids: CSARVGAGEATEAFF. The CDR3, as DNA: TGCAGTGCTAGAGTTGGGGCAGGGGAAGCCACTGAAGCTTTCTTT.

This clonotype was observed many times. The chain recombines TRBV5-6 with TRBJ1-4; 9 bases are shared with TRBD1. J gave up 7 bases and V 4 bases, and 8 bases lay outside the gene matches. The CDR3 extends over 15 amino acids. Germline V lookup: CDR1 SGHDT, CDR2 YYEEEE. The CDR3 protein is CASSVDRGGFEKLFF. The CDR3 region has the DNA TGTGCCAGCAGCGTGGACAGGGGAGGGTTTGAAAAACTGTTTTTT.

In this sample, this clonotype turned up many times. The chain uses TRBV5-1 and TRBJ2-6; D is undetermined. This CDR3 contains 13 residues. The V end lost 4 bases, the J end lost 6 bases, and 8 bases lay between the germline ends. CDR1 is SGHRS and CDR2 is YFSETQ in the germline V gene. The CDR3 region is CASSAPEANVLTF. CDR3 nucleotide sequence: TGCGCCAGCAGCGCCCCGGAGGCCAACGTCCTGACTTTC.

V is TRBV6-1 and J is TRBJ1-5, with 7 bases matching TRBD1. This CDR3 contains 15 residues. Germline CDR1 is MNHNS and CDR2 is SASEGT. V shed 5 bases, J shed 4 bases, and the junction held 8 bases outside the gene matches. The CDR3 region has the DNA TGTGCCAGCAGTCAGACAGGGAGTGGAAATCAGCCCCAGCATTTT. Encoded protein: CASSQTGSGNQPQHF.